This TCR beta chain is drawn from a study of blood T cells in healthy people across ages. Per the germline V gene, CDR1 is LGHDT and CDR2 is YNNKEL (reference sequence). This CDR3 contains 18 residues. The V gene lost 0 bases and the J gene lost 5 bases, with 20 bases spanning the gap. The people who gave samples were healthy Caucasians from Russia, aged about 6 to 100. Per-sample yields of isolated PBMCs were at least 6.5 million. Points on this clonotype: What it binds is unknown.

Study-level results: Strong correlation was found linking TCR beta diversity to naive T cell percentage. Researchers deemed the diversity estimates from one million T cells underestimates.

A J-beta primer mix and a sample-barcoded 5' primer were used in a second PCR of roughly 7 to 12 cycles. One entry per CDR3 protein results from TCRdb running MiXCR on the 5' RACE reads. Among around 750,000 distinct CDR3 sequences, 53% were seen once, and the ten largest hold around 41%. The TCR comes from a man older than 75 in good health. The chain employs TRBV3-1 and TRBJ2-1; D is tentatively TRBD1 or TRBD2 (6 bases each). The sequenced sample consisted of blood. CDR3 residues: CASSQDVGGWTIHNEQFF. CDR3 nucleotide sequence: TGTGCCAGCAGCCAAGATGTCGGGGGCTGGACAATCCACAATGAGCAGTTCTTC.